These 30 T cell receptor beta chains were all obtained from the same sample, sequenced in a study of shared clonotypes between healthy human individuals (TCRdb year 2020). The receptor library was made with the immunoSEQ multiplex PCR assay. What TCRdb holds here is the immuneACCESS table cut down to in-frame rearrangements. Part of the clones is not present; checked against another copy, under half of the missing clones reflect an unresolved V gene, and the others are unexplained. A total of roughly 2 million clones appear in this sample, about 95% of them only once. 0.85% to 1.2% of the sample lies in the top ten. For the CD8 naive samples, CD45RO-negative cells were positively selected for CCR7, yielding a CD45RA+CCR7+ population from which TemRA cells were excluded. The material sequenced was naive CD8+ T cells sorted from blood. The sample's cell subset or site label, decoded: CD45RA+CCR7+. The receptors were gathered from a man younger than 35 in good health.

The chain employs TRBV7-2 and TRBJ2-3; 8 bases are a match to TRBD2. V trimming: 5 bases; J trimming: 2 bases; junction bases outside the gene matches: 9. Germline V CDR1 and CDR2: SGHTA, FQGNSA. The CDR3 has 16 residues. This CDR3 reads CASSPLTGGTTDTQYF. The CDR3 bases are TGTGCCAGCAGCCCACTAACGGGGGGGACCACAGATACGCAGTATTTT.

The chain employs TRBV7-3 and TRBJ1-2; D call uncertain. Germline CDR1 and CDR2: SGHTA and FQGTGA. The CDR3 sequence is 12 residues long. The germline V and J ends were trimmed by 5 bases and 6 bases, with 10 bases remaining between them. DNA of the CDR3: TGTGCCAGCAGCGAGGACGGTAATGGCTACACCTTC. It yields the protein CASSEDGNGYTF.

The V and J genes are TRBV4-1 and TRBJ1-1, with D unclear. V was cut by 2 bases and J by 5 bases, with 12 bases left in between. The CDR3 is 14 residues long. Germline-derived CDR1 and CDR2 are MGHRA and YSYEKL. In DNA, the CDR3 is TGCGCCAGCAGCCAACACTTTGAAGGTACTGAAGCTTTCTTT. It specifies CASSQHFEGTEAFF.

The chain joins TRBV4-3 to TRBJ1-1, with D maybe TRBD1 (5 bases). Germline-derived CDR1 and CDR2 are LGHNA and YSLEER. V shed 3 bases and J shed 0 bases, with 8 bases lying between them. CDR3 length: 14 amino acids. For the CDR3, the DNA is TGCGCCAGCAGCCAGGGGGGGATGAACACTGAAGCTTTCTTT. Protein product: CASSQGGMNTEAFF.

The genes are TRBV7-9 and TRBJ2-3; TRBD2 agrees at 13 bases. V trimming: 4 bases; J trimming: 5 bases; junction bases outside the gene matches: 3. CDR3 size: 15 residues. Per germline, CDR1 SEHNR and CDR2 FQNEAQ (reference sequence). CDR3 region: CASSSGLAGQDTQYF. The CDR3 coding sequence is TGTGCCAGCAGCTCGGGACTAGCGGGGCAAGATACGCAGTATTTT.

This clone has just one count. CDR3 residues: CASSEYPDSYEQYF. CDR3 nucleotides: TGTGCCAGCAGTGAATATCCAGACTCCTACGAGCAGTACTTC. The rearrangement uses TRBV6-1 and TRBJ2-7; no definite D call. Trimming pared 2 bases from V and 0 bases from J, leaving 8 bases between. CDR1 is MNHNS, CDR2 SASEGT, per germline. CDR3 length: 14 residues.

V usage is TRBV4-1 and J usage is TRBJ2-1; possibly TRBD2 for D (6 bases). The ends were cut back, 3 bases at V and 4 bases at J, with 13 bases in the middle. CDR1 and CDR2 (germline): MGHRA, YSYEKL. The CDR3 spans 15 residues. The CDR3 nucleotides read TGCGCCAGCAGCCATCTCCTCGCGGGGTACAATGAGCAGTTCTTC. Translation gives CASSHLLAGYNEQFF.

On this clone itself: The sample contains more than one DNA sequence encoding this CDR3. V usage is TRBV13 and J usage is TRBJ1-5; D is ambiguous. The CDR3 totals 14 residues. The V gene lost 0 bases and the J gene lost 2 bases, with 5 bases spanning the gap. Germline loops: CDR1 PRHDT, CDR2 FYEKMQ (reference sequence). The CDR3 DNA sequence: TGTGCCAGCAGCTTAGGCCGGGGCAATCAGCCCCAGCATTTT. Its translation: CASSLGRGNQPQHF.

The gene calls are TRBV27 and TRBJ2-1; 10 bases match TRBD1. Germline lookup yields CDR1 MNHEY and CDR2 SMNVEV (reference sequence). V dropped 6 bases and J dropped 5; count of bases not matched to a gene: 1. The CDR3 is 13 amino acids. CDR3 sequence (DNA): TGTGCCAGCAGAGGGACAGGGGACAATGAGCAGTTCTTC. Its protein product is CASRGTGDNEQFF.

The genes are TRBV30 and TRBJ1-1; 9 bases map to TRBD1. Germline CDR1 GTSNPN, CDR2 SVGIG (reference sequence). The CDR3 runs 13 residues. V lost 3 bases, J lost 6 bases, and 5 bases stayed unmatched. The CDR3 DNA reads TGTGCCTGGAGCAACAGGGGGCCTGCTGAAGCTTTCTTT. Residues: CAWSNRGPAEAFF.

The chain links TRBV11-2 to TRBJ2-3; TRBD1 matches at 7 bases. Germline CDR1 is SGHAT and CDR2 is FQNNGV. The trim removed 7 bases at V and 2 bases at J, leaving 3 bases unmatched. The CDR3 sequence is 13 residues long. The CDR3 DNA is TGTGCCAGCACCGAGGGGGCCACAGATACGCAGTATTTT. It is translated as CASTEGATDTQYF.

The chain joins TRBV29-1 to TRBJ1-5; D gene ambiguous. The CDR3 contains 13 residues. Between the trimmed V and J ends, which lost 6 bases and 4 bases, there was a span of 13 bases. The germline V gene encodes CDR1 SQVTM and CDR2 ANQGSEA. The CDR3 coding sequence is TGCAGCGTAGAGGTTGGCTCAAATCAGCCCCAGCATTTT. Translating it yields CSVEVGSNQPQHF.

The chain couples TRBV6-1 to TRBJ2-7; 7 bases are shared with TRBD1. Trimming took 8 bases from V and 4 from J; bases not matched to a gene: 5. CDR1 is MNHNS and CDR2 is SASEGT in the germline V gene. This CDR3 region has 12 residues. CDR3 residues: CASWVRGYEQYF. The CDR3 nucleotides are TGTGCCAGCTGGGTCAGGGGGTACGAGCAGTACTTC.

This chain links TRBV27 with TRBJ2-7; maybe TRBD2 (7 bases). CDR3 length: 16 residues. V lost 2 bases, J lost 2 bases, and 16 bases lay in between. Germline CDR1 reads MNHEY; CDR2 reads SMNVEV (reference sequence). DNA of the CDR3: TGTGCCAGCAGTTTAATTGGACAGCGGGGCCCCTACGAGCAGTACTTC. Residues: CASSLIGQRGPYEQYF.

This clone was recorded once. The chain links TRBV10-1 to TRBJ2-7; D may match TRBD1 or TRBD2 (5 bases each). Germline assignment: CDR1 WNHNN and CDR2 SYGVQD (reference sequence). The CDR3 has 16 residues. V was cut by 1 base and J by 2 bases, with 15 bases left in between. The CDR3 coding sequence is TGCGCCAGCAGTGAGTATGGGGGTGGTGAAACCTACGAGCAGTACTTC. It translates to CASSEYGGGETYEQYF.

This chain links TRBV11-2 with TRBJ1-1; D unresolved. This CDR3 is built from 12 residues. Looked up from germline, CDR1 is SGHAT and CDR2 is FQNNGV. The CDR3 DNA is TGTGCGGACTCGGCGGTGAACACTGAAGCTTTCTTT. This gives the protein CADSAVNTEAFF. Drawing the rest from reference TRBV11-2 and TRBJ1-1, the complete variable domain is EAGVAQSPRYKIIEKRQSVAFWCNPISGHATLYWYQQILGQGPKLLIQFQNNGVVDDSQLPKDRFSAERLKGVDSTLKIQPAKLEDSAVYLCADSAVNTEAFFGQGTRLTVV.

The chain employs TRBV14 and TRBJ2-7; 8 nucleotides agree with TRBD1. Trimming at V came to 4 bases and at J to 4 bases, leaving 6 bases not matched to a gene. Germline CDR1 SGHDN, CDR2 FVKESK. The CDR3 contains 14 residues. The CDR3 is CASSRDRGSYEQYF. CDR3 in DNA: TGTGCCAGCAGCCGAGACAGGGGTTCGTACGAGCAGTACTTC. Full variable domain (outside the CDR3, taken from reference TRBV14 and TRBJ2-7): EAGVTQFPSHSVIEKGQTVTLRCDPISGHDNLYWYRRVMGKEIKFLLHFVKESKQDESGMPNNRFLAERTGGTYSTLKVQPAELEDSGVYFCASSRDRGSYEQYFGPGTRLTVT.

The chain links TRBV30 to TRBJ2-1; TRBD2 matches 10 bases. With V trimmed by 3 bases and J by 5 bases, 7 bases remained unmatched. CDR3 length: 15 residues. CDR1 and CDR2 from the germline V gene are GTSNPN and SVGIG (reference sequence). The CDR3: CAWSGAAGGNNEQFF. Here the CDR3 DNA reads TGTGCCTGGAGCGGGGCAGCGGGAGGGAACAATGAGCAGTTCTTC.

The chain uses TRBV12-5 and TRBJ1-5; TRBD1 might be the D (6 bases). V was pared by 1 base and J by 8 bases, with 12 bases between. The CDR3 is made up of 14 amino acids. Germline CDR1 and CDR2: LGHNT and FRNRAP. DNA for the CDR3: TGTGCTAGTGGTTTGGGGCAGGGGATGGAGCCCCAGCATTTT. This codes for CASGLGQGMEPQHF.

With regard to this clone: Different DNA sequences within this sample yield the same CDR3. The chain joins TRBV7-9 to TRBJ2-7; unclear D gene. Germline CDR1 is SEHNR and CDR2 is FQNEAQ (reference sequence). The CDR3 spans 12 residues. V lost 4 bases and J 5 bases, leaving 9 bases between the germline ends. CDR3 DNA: TGTGCCAGCAGCTCTATCCCCCACGAGCAGTACTTC. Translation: CASSSIPHEQYF.

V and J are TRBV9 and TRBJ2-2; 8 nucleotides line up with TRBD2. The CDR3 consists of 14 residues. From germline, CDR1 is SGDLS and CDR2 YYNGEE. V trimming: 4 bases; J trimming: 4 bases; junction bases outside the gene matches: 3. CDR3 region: CASSLSGGTGELFF. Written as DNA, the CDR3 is TGTGCCAGCAGCTTAAGCGGGGGCACCGGGGAGCTGTTTTTT.

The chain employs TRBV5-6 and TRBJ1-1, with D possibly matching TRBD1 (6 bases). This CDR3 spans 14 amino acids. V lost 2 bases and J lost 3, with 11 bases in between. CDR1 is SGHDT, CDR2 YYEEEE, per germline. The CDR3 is CASSLWTVYTEAFF. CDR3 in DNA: TGTGCCAGCAGCTTATGGACAGTCTACACTGAAGCTTTCTTT.

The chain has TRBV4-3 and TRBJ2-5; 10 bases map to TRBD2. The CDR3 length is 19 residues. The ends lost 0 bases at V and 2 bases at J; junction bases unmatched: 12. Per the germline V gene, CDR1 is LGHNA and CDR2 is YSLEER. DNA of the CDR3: TGCGCCAGCAGCCAAGAGGGGCTAGCGGGAGTTGAGGGTCAAGAGACCCAGTACTTC. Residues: CASSQEGLAGVEGQETQYF.

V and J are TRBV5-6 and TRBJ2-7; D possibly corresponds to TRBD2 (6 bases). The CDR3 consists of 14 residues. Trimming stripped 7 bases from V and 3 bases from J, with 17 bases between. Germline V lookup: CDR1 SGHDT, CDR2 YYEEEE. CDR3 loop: CASRPPGGDYEQYF. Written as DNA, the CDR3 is TGTGCCAGCCGCCCCCCCGGAGGGGACTACGAGCAGTACTTC.

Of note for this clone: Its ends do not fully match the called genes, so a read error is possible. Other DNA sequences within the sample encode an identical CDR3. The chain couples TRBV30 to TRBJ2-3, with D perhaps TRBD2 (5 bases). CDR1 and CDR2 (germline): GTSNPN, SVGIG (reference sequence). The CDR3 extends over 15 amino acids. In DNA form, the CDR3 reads TGTGCCTGGAGTCCTCAGCGGTCGTTCACAGATACTCAGTATTTT. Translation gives CAWSPQRSFTDTQYF.

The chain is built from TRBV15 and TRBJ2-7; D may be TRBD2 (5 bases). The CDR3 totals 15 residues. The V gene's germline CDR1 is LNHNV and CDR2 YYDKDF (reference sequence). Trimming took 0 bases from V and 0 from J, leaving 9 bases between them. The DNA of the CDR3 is TGTGCCACCAGCAGAGATTACGACTACTCCTACGAGCAGTACTTC. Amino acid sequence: CATSRDYDYSYEQYF.

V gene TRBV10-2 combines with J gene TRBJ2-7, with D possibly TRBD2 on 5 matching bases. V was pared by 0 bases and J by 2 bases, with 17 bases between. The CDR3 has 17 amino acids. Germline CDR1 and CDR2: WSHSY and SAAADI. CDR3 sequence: CASSESPRLGGPYEQYF. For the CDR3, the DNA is TGCGCCAGCAGTGAGTCGCCACGACTCGGAGGCCCCTACGAGCAGTACTTC.

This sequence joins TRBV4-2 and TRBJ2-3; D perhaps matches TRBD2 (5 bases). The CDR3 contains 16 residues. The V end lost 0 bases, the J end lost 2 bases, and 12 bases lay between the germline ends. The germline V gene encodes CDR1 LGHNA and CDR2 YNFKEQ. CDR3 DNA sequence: TGTGCCAGCAGCCAAGAGGCGGGCCCTTCCACAGATACGCAGTATTTT. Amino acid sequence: CASSQEAGPSTDTQYF.

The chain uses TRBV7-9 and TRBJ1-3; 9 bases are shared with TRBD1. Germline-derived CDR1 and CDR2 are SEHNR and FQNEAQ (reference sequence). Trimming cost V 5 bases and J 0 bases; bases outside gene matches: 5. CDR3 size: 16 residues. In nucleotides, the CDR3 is TGTGCCAGCAGCCGTGACAGGGGGAGCTCTGGAAACACCATATATTTT. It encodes CASSRDRGSSGNTIYF.

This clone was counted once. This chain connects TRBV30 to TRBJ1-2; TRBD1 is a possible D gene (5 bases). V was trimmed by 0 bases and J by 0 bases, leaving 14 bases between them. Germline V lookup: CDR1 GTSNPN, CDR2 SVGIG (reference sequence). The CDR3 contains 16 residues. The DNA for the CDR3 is TGTGCCTGGAGTGTTTTTTTGGGGGACGCTAACTATGGCTACACCTTC. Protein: CAWSVFLGDANYGYTF.